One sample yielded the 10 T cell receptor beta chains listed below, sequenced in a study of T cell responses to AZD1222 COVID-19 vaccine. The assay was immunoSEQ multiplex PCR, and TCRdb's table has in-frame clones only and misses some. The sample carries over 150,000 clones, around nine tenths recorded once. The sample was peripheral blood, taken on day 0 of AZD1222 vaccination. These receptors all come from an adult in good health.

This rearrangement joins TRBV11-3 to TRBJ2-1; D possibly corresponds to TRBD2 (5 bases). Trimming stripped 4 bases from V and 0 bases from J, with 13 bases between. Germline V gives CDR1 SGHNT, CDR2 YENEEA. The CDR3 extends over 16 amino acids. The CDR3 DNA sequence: TGTGCCAGCAGCTCGAGGACGGGGAGCTCCTACAATGAGCAGTTCTTC. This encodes CASSSRTGSSYNEQFF.

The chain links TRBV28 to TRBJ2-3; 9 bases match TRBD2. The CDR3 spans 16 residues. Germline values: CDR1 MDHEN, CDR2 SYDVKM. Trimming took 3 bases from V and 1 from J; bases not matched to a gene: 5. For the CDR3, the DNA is TGTGCCAGCAGTTTTCCGGCGGGGGGGGGCACAGATACGCAGTATTTT. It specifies CASSFPAGGGTDTQYF.

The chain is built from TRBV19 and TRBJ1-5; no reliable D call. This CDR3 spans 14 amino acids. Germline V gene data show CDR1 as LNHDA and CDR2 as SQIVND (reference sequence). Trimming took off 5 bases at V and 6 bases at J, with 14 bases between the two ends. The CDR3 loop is CASSLYPSGQPQHF. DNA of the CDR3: TGTGCCAGTAGTCTCTACCCGAGCGGTCAGCCCCAGCATTTT.

The CDR3 nucleotides are TGTGCCAGCTCACTGGACAGGGGATCTTTCTATGGCTACACCTTC. It specifies CASSLDRGSFYGYTF. The genes are TRBV18 and TRBJ1-2, with TRBD1 matching 9 bases. The CDR3 extends over 15 amino acids. Germline CDR1 KGHSH, CDR2 LQKENI. V shed 4 bases, J shed 4 bases, and the junction held 7 bases outside the gene matches. The full variable domain, with the rest looked up from reference TRBV18 and TRBJ1-2, is NAGVMQNPRHLVRRRGQEARLRCSPMKGHSHVYWYRQLPEEGLKFMVYLQKENIIDESGMPKERFSAEFPKEGPSILRIQQVVRGDSAAYFCASSLDRGSFYGYTFGSGTRLTVV.

The CDR3 sequence: CATSTGFGFEAFF. The CDR3 nucleotides read TGTGCCACCTCGACAGGGTTTGGATTTGAAGCTTTCTTT. V and J are TRBV28 and TRBJ1-1; 7 bases map to TRBD1. CDR1 and CDR2 from the germline V gene are MDHEN and SYDVKM. V trimming: 10 bases; J trimming: 7 bases; junction bases outside the gene matches: 12. The CDR3 contains 13 residues.

CDR3 bases: TGTGCCAGCAGCGTAGGGACAGCGAATACGCAGTATTTT. Protein: CASSVGTANTQYF. This chain connects TRBV9 to TRBJ2-3, with a weak D call TRBD1 (6 bases). The V and J ends lost 0 bases and 7 bases respectively, with 9 bases between them. In germline, CDR1 is SGDLS, CDR2 YYNGEE. CDR3 size: 13 residues.

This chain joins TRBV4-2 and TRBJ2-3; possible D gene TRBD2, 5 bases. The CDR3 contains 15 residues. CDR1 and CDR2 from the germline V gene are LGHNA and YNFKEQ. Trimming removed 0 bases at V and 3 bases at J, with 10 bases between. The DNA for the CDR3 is TGTGCCAGCAGCCAAGACCAGAGAGGGACAGATACGCAGTATTTT. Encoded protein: CASSQDQRGTDTQYF.

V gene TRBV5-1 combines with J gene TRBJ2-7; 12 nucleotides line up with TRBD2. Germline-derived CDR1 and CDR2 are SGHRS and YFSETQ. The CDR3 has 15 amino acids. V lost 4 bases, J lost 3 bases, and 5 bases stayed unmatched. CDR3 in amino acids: CASSPRTSGNYEQYF. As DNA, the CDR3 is TGCGCCAGCAGCCCACGGACTAGCGGGAACTACGAGCAGTACTTC.

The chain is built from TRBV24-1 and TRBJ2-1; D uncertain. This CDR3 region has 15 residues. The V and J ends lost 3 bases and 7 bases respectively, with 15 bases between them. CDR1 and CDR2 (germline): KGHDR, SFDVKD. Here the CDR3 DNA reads TGTGCCACCAGTGATCCAGACTTAACTTTTAATGAGCAGTTCTTC. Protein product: CATSDPDLTFNEQFF.

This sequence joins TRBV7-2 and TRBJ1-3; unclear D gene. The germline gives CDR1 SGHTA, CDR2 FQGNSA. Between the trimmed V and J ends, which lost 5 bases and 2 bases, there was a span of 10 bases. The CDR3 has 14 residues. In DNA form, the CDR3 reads TGTGCCAGCAGCCCCACTACAGCTGGAAACACCATATATTTT. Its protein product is CASSPTTAGNTIYF. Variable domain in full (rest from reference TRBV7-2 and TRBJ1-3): GAGVSQSPSNKVTEKGKDVELRCDPISGHTALYWYRQSLGQGLEFLIYFQGNSAPDKSGLPSDRFSAERTGGSVSTLTIQRTQQEDSAVYLCASSPTTAGNTIYFGEGSWLTVV.